This T cell receptor beta chain stems from a study of blood T cell repertoires in COVID-19. Study overall: Material from acute and convalescent COVID-19 was sourced from the United States, Italy and Spain.

Germline CDR1 is LNHDA and CDR2 is SQIVND (reference sequence). This CDR3 region has 15 residues. The V gene lost 0 bases and the J gene lost 4 bases, with 12 bases spanning the gap. Recruitment covered some 25 US areas and drew participants whose ages spanned roughly 18 to 100 years. Cohort allocation depended upon clinical history that participants reported. Sequencing was performed with immunoSEQ multiplex PCR; in TCRdb, only in-frame clones are kept and a portion is missing. The sample lists under 150,000 clones, under 90% occurring once. The gene calls are TRBV19 and TRBJ2-5, with a tentative D call TRBD2 (6 bases). Specimen: PBMCs or T cells enriched from blood (not recorded which). The clonotype comes from a middle-aged man with acute COVID-19. The CDR3 nucleotides are TGTGCCAGTAGTATAGACGGGAGAAGGTTAGAGACCCAGTACTTC. Translating it yields CASSIDGRRLETQYF.